This T cell receptor (beta chain) comes out of a study of regulatory T cells in long-lasting Graves disease. Study-level background: Over-5-year antithyroid drug use with positive TSH receptor antibodies defined persistent Graves' disease in the study. Study-wide points: Researchers reported studying only peripheral blood, not thyroid tissue.

Germline assignment: CDR1 SGHTA and CDR2 FQGNSA. The V end lost 0 bases, the J end lost 0 bases, and 11 bases lay between the germline ends. CDR3 length: 16 amino acids. Concerning this clonotype itself: Antigen specificity is unknown.

Documented time point: persistent/refractory GD, antithyroid drugs over 5 years with positive TRAb. With RNA extracted from PBMCs as input, the TCR library was made. Sequencing libraries for TCR beta were prepared with iRepertoire HTBI primers and Arm-PCR of CDR3 regions. TCRdb reanalysed the multiplex PCR reads using MiXCR and keeps one entry per CDR3 protein. The sample records a few hundred thousand distinct CDR3 sequences, 23% being singletons. This specimen was peripheral blood mononuclear cells (PBMCs), taken when the disease was refractory, from a patient treated with antithyroid drugs. The source of this sequence is a female donor with Graves disease. The J gene is TRBJ1-1, the V gene TRBV7-2, with D possibly matching TRBD1 (5 bases). The CDR3 DNA follows: TGTGCCAGCAGCTTAGCTCTCCGGGGGTTGAACACTGAAGCTTTCTTT. Translated: CASSLALRGLNTEAFF.